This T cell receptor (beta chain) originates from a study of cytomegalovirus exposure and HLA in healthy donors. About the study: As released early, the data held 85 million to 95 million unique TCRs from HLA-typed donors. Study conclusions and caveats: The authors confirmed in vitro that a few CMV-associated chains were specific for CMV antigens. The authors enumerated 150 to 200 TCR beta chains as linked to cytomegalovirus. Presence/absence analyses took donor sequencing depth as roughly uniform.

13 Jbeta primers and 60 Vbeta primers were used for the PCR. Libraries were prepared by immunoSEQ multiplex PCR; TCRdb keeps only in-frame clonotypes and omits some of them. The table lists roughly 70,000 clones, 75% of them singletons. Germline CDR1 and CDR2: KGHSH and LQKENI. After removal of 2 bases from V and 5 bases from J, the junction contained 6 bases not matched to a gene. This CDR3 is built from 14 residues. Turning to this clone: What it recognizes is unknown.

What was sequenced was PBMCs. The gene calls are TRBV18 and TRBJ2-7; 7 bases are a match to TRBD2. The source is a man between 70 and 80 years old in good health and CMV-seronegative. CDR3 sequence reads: CASSPSGILDEQYF. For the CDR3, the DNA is TGTGCCAGCTCACCAAGCGGGATACTCGACGAGCAGTACTTC.